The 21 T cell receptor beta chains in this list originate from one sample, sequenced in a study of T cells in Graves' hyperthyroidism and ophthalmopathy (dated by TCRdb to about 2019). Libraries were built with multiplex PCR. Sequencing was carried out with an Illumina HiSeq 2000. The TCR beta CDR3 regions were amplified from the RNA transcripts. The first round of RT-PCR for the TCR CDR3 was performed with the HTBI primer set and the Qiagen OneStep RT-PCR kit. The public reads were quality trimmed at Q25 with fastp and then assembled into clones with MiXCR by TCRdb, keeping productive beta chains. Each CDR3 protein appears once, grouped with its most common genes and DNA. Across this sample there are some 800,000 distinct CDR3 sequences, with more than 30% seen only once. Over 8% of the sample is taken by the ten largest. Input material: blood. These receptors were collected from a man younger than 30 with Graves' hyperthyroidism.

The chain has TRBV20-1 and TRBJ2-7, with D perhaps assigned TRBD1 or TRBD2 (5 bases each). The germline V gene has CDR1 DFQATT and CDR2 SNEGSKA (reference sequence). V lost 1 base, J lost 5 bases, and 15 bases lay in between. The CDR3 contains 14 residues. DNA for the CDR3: TGCAGTGCTAGAGGGGGCGAGGGCGTGCACGAGCAGTACTTC. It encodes CSARGGEGVHEQYF.

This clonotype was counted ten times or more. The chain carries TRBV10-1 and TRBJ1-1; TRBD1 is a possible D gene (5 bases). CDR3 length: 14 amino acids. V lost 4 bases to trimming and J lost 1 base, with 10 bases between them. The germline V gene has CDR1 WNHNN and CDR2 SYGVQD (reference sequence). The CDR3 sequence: CASSVSRGNTEAFF. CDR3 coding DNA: TGCGCCAGCAGTGTCTCGAGGGGGAACACTGAAGCTTTCTTT.

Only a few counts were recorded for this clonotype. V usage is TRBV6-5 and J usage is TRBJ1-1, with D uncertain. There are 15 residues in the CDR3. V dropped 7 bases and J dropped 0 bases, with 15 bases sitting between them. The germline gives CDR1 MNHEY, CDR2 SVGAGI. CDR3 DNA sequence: TGTGCCAGCAACGAAGGTCCAGCTATGAACACTGAAGCTTTCTTT. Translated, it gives CASNEGPAMNTEAFF.

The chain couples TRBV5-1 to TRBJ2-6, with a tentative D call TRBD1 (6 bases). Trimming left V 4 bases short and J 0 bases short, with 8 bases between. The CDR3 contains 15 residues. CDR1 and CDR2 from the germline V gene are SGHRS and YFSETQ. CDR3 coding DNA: TGCGCCAGCAGCCGGACAGCCTCTGGGGCCAACGTCCTGACTTTC. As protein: CASSRTASGANVLTF.

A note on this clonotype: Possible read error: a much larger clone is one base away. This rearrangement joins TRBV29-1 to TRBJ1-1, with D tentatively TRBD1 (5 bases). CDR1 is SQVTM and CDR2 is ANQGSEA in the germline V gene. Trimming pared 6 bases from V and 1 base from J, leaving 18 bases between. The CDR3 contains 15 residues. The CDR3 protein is CSVGRTRGPNTEAFF. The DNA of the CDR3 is TGCAGCGTCGGCAGGACAAGGGGCCCGAACACTGAAGCTTTCTTT.

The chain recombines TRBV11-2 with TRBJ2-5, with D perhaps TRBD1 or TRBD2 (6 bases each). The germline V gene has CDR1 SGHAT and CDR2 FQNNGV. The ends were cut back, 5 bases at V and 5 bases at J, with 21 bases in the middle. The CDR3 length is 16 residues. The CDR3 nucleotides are TGTGCCAGCAGCCCAGGGAACGCGGGGCAGGGGGAGACCCAGTACTTC. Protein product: CASSPGNAGQGETQYF.

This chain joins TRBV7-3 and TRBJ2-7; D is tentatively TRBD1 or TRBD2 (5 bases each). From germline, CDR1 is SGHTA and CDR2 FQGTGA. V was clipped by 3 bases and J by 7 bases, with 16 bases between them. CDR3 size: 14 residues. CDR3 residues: CASSFEKRGWEQYF. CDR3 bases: TGTGCCAGCAGCTTCGAAAAGAGGGGATGGGAGCAGTACTTC.

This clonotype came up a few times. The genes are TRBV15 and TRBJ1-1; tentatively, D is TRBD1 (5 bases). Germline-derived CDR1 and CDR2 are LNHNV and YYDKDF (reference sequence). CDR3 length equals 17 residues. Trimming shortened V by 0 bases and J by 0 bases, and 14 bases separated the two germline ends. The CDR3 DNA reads TGTGCCACCAGCAGAGAAGGCGGGGACGGGATGAACACTGAAGCTTTCTTT. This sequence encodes CATSREGGDGMNTEAFF.

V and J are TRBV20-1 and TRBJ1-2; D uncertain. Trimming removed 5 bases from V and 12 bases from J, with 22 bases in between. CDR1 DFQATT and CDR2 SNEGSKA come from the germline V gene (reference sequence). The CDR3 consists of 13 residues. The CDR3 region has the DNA TGCAGTGCTTTCAGACGGGAAGTTTACGGCCACACCTTC. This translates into CSAFRREVYGHTF.

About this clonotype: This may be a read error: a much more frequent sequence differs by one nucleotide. Written as DNA, the CDR3 is TGTGCCAGCAGCGGAGATGGTACGCCCAACTCCCAGTACTTC. Residues: CASSGDGTPNSQYF. The V and J genes are TRBV9 and TRBJ2-5; D remains ambiguous. CDR1 SGDLS and CDR2 YYNGEE come from the germline V gene. V was clipped by 3 bases and J by 9 bases, with 18 bases between them. The CDR3 contains 14 residues. Using reference TRBV9 and TRBJ2-5 for the parts outside the CDR3, the full variable domain is DSGVTQTPKHLITATGQRVTLRCSPRSGDLSVYWYQQSLDQGLQFLIQYYNGEERAKGNILERFSAQQFPDLHSELNLSSLELGDSALYFCASSGDGTPNSQYFGPGTRLLVL.

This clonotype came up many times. Written as DNA, the CDR3 is TGTGCCAGCAGCTTAGATCCAGGAAGGGACACTGAAGCTTTCTTT. This sequence encodes CASSLDPGRDTEAFF. This chain joins TRBV7-6 and TRBJ1-1; D ambiguous. The CDR3 is made up of 15 amino acids. Trimming took 1 base from V and 3 from J, leaving 12 bases between them. Per the germline V gene, CDR1 is SGHVS and CDR2 is FNYEAQ.

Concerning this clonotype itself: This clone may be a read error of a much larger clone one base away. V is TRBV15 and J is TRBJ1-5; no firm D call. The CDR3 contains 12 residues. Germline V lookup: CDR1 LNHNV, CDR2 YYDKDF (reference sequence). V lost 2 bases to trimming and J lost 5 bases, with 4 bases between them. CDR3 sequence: CATSRHDQPQHF. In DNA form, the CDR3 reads TGTGCCACCAGCAGACACGATCAGCCCCAGCATTTT.

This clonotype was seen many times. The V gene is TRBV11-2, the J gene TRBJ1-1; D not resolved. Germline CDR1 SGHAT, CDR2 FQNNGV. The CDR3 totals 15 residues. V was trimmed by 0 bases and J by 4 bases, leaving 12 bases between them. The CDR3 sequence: CASSLEGWGGTEAFF. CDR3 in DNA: TGTGCCAGCAGCTTAGAAGGCTGGGGAGGCACTGAAGCTTTCTTT.

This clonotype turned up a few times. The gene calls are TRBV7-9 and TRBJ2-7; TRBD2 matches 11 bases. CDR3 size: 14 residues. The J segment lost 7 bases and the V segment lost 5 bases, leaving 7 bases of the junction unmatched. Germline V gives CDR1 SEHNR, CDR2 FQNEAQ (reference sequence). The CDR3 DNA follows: TGTGCCAGCAGCCTCACTAGCGGGAGACTGGAGCAGTACTTC. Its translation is CASSLTSGRLEQYF. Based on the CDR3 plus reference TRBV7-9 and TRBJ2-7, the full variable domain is DTGVSQNPRHKITKRGQNVTFRCDPISEHNRLYWYRQTLGQGPEFLTYFQNEAQLEKSRLLSDRFSAERPKGSFSTLEIQRTEQGDSAMYLCASSLTSGRLEQYFGPGTRLTVT.

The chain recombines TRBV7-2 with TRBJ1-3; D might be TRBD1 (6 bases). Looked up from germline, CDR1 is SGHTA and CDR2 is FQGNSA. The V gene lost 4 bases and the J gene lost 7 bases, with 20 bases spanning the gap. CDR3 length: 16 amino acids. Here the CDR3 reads CASSYWTVRGWNTIYF. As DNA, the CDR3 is TGTGCCAGCAGCTACTGGACAGTTAGAGGGTGGAACACCATATATTTT. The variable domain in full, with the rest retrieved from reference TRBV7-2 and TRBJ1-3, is GAGVSQSPSNKVTEKGKDVELRCDPISGHTALYWYRQSLGQGLEFLIYFQGNSAPDKSGLPSDRFSAERTGGSVSTLTIQRTQQEDSAVYLCASSYWTVRGWNTIYFGEGSWLTVV.

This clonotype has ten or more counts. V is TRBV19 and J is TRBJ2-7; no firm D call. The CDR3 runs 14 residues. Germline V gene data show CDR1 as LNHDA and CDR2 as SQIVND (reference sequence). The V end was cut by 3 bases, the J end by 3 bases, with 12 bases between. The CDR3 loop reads CASSILHGSYEQYF. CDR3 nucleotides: TGTGCCAGTAGTATCCTCCACGGTAGCTACGAGCAGTACTTC.

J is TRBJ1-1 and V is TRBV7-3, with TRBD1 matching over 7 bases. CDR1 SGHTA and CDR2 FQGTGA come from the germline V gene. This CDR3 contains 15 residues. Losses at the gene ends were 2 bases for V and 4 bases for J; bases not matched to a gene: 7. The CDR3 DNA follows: TGTGCCAGCAGCTTATTAGGGGGCGGAGGCACTGAAGCTTTCTTT. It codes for CASSLLGGGGTEAFF.

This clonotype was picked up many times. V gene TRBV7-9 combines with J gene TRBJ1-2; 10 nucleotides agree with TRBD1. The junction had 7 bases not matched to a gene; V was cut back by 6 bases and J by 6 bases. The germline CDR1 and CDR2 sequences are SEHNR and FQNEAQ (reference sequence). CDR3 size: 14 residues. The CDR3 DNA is TGTGCCAGCAGGCCGACAGGGGGCGCGGATGGCTACACCTTC. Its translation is CASRPTGGADGYTF.

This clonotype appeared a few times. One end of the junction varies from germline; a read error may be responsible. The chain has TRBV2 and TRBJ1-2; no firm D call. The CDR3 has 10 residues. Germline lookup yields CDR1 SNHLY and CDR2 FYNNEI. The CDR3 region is CASSGPEECF. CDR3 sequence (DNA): TGTGCCAGCAGTGGTCCCGAGGAATGCTTC. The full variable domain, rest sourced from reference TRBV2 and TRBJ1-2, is EPEVTQTPSHQVTQMGQEVILRCVPISNHLYFYWYRQILGQKVEFLVSFYNNEISEKSEIFDDQFSVERPDGSNFTLKIRSTKLEDSAMYFCASSGPEECFGSGTRLTVV.

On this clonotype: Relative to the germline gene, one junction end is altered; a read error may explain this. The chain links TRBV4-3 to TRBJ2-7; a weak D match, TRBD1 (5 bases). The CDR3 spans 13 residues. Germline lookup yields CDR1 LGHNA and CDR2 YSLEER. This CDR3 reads CVSSQPQGYEQYF. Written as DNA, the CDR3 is TGCGTCAGCAGCCAACCCCAGGGCTACGAGCAGTACTTC.

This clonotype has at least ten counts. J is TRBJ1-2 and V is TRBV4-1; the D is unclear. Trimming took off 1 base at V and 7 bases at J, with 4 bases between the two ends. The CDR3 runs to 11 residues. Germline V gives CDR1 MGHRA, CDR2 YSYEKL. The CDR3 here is CASSQGLGYTF. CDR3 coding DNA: TGCGCCAGCAGCCAAGGTCTTGGCTACACCTTC.